This T cell receptor beta chain appears in the sequencing data of a study of CD4 T cells in relation to SARS-CoV-2 and coronaviruses. CDR1 and CDR2 (germline): SQVTM, ANQGSEA. The CDR3 consists of 11 residues. This clone was recorded a few times. Repertoires were generated with immunoSEQ multiplex PCR, while TCRdb's copy carries only in-frame clones and drops some. This table holds about 37,000 clones, 70% to 90% found once. The material sequenced was memory CD4+ T cells from PBMCs. This TCR derives from an adult with COVID-19. The V and J genes are TRBV29-1 and TRBJ1-4; 9 bases line up with TRBD1. CDR3 in DNA: TGCAGGGGGACAGGGAATGAAAAACTGTTTTTT. Amino acids: CRGTGNEKLFF.